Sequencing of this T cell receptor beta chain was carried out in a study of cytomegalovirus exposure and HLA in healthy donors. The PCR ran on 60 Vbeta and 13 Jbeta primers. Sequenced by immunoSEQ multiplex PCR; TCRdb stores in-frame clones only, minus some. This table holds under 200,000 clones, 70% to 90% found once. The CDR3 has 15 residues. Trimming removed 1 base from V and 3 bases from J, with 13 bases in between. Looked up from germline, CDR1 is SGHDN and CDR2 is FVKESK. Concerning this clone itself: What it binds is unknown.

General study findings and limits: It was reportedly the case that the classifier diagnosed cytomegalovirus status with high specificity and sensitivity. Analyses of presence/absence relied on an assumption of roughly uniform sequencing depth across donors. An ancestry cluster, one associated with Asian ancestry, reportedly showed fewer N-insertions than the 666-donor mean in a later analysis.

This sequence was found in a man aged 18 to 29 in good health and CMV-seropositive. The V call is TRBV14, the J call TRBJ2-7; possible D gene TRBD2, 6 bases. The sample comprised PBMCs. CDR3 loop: CASSQGQGLFYEQYF. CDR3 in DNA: TGTGCCAGCAGCCAAGGGCAGGGACTCTTCTACGAGCAGTACTTC.